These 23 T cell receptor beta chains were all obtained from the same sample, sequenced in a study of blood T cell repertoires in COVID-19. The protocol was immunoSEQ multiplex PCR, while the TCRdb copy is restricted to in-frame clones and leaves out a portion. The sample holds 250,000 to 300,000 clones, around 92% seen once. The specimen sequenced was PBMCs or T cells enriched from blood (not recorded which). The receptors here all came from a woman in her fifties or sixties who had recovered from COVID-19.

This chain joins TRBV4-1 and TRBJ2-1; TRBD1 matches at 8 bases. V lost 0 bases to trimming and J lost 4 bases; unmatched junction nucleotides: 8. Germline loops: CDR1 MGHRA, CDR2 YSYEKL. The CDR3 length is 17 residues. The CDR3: CASSQDRGGQVYNEQFF. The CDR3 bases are TGCGCCAGCAGCCAAGATCGAGGGGGACAGGTTTACAATGAGCAGTTCTTC.

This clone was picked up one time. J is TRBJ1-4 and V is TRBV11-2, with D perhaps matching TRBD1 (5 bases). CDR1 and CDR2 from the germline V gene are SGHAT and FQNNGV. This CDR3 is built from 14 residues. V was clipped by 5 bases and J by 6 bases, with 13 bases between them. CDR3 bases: TGTGCCAGCAGCCCGACAGTGATTGATGAAAAACTGTTTTTT. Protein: CASSPTVIDEKLFF.

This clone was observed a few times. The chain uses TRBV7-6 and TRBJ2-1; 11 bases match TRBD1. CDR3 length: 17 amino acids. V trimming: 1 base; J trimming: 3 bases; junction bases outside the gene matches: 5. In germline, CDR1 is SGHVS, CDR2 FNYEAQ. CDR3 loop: CASSLGTGGQGYNEQFF. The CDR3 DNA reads TGTGCCAGCAGCTTAGGGACAGGGGGCCAAGGCTACAATGAGCAGTTCTTC.

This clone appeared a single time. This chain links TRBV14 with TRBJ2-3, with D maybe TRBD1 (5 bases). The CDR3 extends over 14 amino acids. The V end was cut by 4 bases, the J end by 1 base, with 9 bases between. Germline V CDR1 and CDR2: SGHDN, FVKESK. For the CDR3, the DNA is TGTGCCAGCAGCCGACAACAGGGCACAGATACGCAGTATTTT. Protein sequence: CASSRQQGTDTQYF.

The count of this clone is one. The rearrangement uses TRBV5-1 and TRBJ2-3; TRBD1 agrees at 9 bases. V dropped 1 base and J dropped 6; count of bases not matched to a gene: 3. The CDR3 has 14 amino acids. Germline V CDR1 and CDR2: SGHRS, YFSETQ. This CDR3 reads CASSLRDREDTQYF. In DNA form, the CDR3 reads TGCGCCAGCAGCTTGAGGGACAGGGAGGATACGCAGTATTTT.

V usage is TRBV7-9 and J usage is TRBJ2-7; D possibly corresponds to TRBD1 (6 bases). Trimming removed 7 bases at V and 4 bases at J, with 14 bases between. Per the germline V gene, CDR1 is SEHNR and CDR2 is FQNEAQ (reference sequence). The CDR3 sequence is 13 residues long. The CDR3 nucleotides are TGTGCCAGCACCGACAGGACAACGTACGAGCAGTACTTC. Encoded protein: CASTDRTTYEQYF.

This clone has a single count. CDR3: CASSSMTGLLYGYTF. The CDR3 DNA reads as TGTGCCAGCAGCTCGATGACAGGACTCCTCTATGGCTACACCTTC. The chain has TRBV7-6 and TRBJ1-2; D possibly corresponds to TRBD1 (6 bases). The germline V gene encodes CDR1 SGHVS and CDR2 FNYEAQ. CDR3 length equals 15 residues. The V and J ends lost 4 bases and 4 bases respectively, with 16 bases between them.

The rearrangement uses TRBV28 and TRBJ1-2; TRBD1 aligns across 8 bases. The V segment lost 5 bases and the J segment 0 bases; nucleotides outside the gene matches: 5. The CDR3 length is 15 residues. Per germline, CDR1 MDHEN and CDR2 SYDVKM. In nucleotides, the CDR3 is TGTGCCAGCAGTGGGACAGGTCTTACTAACTATGGCTACACCTTC. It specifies CASSGTGLTNYGYTF.

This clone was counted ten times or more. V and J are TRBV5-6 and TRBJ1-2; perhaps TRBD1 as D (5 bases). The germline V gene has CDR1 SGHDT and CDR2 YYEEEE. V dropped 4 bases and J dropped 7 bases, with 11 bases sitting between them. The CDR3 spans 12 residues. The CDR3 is CASSGEGRGYTF. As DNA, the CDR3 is TGTGCCAGCAGCGGGGAGGGACGTGGCTACACCTTC.

The CDR3 is CASSFTGLGEQFF. CDR3 in DNA: TGTGCCAGCAGCTTTACAGGGTTGGGTGAGCAGTTCTTC. The V gene is TRBV11-3, the J gene TRBJ2-1; tentative D call: TRBD1 (6 bases). CDR3 size: 13 residues. Trimming cost V 3 bases and J 9 bases, with 12 bases left between them. The germline gives CDR1 SGHNT, CDR2 YENEEA.

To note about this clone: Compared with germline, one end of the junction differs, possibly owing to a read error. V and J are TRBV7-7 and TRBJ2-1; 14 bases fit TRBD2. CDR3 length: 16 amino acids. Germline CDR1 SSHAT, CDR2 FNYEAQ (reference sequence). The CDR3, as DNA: TGTGCTAGCAGCTTAGGGACTAGCGGGGGTCACAATGAGCAGTTCTTC. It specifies CASSLGTSGGHNEQFF.

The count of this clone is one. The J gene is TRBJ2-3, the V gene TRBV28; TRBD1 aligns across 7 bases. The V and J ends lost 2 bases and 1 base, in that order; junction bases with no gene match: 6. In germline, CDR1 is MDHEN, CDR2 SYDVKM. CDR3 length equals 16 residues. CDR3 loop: CASSLSPGTGTDTQYF. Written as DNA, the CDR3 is TGTGCCAGCAGTTTAAGTCCAGGGACAGGCACAGATACGCAGTATTTT.

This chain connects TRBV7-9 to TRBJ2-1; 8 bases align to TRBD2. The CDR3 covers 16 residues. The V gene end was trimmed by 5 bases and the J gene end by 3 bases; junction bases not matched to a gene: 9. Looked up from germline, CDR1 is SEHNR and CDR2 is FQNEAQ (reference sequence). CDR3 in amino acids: CASSREYGGVYNEQFF. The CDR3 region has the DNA TGTGCCAGCAGCCGTGAATACGGGGGGGTCTACAATGAGCAGTTCTTC.

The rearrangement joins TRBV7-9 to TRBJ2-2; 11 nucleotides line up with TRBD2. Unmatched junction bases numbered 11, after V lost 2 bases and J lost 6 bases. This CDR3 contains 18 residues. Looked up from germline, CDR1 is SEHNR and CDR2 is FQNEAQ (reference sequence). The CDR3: CASSLRTSGRNRAGELFF. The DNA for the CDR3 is TGTGCCAGCAGCTTAAGGACTAGCGGGCGGAATAGGGCCGGGGAGCTGTTTTTT. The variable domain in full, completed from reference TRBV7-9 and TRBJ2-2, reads DTGVSQNPRHKITKRGQNVTFRCDPISEHNRLYWYRQTLGQGPEFLTYFQNEAQLEKSRLLSDRFSAERPKGSFSTLEIQRTEQGDSAMYLCASSLRTSGRNRAGELFFGEGSRLTVL.

This chain's CDR3 is CASSDRLAGAYNEQFF. In nucleotides, the CDR3 is TGCGCCAGCAGCGACCGACTAGCGGGGGCCTACAATGAGCAGTTCTTC. The chain is built from TRBV5-1 and TRBJ2-1; 12 positions agree with TRBD2. There are 16 residues in the CDR3. Per the germline V gene, CDR1 is SGHRS and CDR2 is YFSETQ. The V segment lost 4 bases and the J segment 2 bases; nucleotides outside the gene matches: 4.

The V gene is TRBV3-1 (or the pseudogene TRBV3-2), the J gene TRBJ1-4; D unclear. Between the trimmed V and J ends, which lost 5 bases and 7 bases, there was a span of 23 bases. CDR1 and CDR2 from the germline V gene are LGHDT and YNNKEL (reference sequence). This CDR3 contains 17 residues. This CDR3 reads CASSGEGGFHVGEKLFF. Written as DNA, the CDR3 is TGTGCCAGCAGCGGTGAAGGAGGATTCCACGTGGGTGAAAAACTGTTTTTT.

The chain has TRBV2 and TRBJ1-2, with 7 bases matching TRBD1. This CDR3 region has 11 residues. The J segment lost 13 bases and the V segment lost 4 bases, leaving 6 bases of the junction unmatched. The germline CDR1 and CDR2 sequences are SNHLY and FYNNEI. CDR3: CASSADREPTF. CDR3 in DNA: TGTGCCAGCAGTGCCGACAGGGAACCCACCTTC.

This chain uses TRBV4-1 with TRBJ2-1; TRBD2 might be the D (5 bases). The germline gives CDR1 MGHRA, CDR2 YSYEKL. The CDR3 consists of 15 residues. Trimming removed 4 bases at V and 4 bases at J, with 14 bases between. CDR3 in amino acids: CASSPGFGAYNEQFF. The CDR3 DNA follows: TGCGCCAGCAGCCCGGGGTTTGGCGCTTACAATGAGCAGTTCTTC.

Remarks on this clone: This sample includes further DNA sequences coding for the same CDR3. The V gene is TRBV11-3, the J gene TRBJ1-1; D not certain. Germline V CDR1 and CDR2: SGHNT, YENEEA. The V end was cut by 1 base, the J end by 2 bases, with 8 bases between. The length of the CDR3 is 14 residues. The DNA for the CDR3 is TGTGCCAGCAGCTTAGGGCAGTCTAACACTGAAGCTTTCTTT. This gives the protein CASSLGQSNTEAFF.

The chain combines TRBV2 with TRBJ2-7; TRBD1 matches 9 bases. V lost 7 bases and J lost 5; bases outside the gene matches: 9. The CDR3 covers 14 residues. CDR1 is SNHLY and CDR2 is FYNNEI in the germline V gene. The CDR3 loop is CASTEQGARNEQYF. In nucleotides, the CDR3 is TGTGCCAGCACCGAACAGGGGGCTAGAAACGAGCAGTACTTC.

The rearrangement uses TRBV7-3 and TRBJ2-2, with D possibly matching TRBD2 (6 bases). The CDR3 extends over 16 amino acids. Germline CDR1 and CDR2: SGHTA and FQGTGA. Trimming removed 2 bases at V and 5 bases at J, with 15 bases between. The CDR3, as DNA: TGTGCCAGCAGCTTACTGGGTAGCGGTTATACCGGGGAGCTGTTTTTT. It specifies CASSLLGSGYTGELFF.

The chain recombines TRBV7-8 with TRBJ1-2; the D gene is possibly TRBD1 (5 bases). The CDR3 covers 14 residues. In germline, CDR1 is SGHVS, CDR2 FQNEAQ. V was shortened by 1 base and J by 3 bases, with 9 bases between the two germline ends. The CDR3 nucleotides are TGTGCCAGCAGCTTAGATCGGGGGGACTATGGCTACACCTTC. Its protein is CASSLDRGDYGYTF.

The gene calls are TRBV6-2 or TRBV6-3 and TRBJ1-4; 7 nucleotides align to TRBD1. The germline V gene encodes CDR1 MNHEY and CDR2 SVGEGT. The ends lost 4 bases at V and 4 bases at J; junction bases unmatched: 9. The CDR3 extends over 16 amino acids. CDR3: CASSFARDSLNEKLFF. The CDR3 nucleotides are TGTGCCAGCAGTTTCGCCCGGGACAGCCTTAATGAAAAACTGTTTTTT.